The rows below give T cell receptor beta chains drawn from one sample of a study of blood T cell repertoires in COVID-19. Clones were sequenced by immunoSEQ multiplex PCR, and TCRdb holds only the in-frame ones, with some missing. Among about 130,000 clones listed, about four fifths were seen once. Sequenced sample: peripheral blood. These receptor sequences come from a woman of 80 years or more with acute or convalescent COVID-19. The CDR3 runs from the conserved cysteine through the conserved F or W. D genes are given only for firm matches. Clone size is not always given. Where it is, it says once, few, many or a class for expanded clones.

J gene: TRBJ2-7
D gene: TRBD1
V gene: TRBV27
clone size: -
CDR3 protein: CASKYRDRAAYEQYF
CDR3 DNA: TGTGCCAGCAAATACCGGGACAGGGCAGCCTACGAGCAGTACTTC

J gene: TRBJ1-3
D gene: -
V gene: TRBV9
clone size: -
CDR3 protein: CASSDTGRSGNTIYF
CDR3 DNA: TGTGCCAGCAGCGATACAGGGCGCTCTGGAAACACCATATATTTT

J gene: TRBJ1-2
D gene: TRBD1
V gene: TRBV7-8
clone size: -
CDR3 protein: CASSLASRTGVGYGYTF
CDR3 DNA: TGTGCCAGCAGCTTAGCCTCAAGAACAGGGGTGGGCTATGGCTACACCTTC

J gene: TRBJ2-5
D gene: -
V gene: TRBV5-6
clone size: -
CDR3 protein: CASSPADTYQETQYF
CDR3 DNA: TGTGCCAGCAGCCCGGCGGACACGTACCAAGAGACCCAGTACTTC

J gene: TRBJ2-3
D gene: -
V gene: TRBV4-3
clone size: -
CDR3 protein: CASSQEVRVTDTQYF
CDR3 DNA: TGCGCCAGCAGCCAAGAGGTCAGGGTCACAGATACGCAGTATTTT

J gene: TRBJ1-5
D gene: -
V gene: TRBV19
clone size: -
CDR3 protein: CASSIGTESYQPQHF
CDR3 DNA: TGTGCCAGTAGTATAGGGACAGAATCCTATCAGCCCCAGCATTTT

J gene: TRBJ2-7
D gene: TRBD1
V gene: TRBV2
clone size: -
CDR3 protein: CASTAEDRGSGLLYF
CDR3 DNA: TGTGCCAGCACCGCGGAGGACAGGGGTAGCGGACTTTTGTACTTC

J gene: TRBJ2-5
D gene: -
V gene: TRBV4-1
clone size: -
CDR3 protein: CASSQDPGRSKETQYF
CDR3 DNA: TGCGCCAGCAGCCAAGATCCAGGCAGGTCGAAGGAGACCCAGTACTTC

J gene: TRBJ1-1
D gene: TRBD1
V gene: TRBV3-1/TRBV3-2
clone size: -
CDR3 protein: CASSRRDRGNTEAFF
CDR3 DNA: TGTGCCAGCAGCCGCCGTGACAGGGGGAACACTGAAGCTTTCTTT

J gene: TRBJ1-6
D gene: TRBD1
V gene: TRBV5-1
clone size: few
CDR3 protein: CASTPGQGNSPLHF
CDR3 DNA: TGCGCCAGCACTCCCGGACAGGGGAATTCACCCCTCCACTTT

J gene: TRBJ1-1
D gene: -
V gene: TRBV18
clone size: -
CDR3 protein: CASSPSNGNTEAFF
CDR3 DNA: TGTGCCAGCTCCCCCTCAAACGGGAACACTGAAGCTTTCTTT

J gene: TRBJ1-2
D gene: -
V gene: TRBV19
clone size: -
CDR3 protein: CASSIQDRSAIYGYTF
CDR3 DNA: TGTGCCAGTAGTATACAAGACAGGTCCGCCATCTATGGCTACACCTTC

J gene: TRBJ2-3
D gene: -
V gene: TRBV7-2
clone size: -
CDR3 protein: CASSLAPGQRWDTQYF
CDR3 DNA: TGTGCCAGCAGCTTAGCCCCAGGACAGAGGTGGGATACGCAGTATTTT

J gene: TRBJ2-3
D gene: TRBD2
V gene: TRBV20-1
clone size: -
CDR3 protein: CSASSAGEGTDTQYF
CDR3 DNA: TGCAGTGCTAGTAGTGCGGGGGAGGGCACAGATACGCAGTATTTT

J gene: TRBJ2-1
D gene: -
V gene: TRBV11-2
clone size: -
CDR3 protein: CASSLSYGVGNEQFF
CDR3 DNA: TGTGCCAGCAGCTTAAGTTACGGGGTGGGCAATGAGCAGTTCTTC

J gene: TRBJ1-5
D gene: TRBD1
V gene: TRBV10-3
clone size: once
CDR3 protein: CAITGTAGQPQHF
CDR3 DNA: TGTGCCATCACGGGGACAGCCGGTCAGCCCCAGCATTTT

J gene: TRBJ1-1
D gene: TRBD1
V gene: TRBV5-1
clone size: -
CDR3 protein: CASSSGDRGARNTEAFF
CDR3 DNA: TGCGCCAGCAGCTCAGGGGACAGGGGGGCCCGGAACACTGAAGCTTTCTTT